This T cell receptor (beta chain) was captured in a study of regulatory T cells in long-lasting Graves disease. The germline CDR1 and CDR2 sequences are LNHDA and SQIVND (reference sequence). This CDR3 region has 15 residues. Trimming left V 6 bases short and J 0 bases short, with 12 bases between. This clonotype has more than one count but fewer than ten. The sample's time point: newly diagnosed GD, antithyroid drugs for less than 3 months. Making the TCR library involved RNA that had been extracted from PBMCs. In building TCR beta libraries, iRepertoire HTBI primers were used together with Arm-PCR of CDR3 regions. A single record per CDR3 protein comes from TCRdb applying MiXCR to the multiplex PCR reads. The table records approximately 400,000 distinct CDR3 sequences, more than 12% of them present only once. This same sample was also part of a study on T cells in Graves' hyperthyroidism and ophthalmopathy. As reported in that work: Exclusion criteria comprised uncontrolled infection, other autoimmune disease, pregnancy or lactation. Clinical symptoms, serum thyroxine, TRAb, thyroid ultrasound and orbital computed tomography informed diagnoses. In the first-round RT-PCR of the TCR CDR3, the HTBI primer set was used. Blood also contained most expanded thyroid clonotypes above 0.001.

This specimen consisted of peripheral blood mononuclear cells (PBMCs), obtained at new diagnosis, from a patient treated with antithyroid drugs. The rearrangement joins TRBV19 to TRBJ2-1; D gene ambiguous. The receptor was derived from a woman aged 25 to 39 with Graves disease. In DNA form, the CDR3 reads TGTGCCAGTAGCTGGTTAGGGATCTCCTACAATGAGCAGTTCTTC. This sequence encodes CASSWLGISYNEQFF.